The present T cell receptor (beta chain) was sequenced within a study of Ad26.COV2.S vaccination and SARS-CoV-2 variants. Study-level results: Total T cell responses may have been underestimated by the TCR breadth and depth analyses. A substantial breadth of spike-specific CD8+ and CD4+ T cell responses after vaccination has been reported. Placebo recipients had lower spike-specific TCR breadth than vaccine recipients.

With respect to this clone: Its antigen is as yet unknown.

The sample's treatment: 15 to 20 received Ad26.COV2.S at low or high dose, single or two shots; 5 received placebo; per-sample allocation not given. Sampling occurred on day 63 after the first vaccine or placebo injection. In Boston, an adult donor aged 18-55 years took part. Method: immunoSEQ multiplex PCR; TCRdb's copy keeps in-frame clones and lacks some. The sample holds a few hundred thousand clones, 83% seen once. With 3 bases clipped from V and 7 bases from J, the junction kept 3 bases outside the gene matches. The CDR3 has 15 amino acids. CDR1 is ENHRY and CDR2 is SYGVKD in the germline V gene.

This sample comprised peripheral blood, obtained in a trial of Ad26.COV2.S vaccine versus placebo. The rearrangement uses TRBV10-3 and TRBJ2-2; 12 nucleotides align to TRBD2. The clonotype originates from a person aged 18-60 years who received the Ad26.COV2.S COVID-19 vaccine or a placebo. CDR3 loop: CAISDLAGGLGELFF. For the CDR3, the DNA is TGTGCCATCAGTGACCTAGCGGGAGGGCTCGGGGAGCTGTTTTTT.